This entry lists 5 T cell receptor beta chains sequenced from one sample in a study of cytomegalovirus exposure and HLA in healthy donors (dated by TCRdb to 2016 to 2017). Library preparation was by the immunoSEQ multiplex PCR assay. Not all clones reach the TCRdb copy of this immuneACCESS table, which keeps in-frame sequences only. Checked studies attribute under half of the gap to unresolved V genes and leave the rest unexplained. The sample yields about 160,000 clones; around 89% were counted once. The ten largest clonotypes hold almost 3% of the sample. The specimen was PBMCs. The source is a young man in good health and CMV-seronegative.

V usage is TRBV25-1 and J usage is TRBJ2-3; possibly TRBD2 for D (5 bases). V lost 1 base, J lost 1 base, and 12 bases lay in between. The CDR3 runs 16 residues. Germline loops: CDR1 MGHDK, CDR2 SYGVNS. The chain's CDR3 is CASSESSRKRTDTQYF. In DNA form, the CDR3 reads TGTGCCAGCAGTGAATCTAGCAGAAAACGCACAGATACGCAGTATTTT.

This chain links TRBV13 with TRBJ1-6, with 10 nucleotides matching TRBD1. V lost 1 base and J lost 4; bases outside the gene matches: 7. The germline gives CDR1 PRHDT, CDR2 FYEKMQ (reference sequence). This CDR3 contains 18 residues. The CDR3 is CASSLERDRGIYNSPLHF. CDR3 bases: TGTGCCAGCAGCTTAGAACGGGACAGGGGAATTTATAATTCACCCCTCCACTTT.

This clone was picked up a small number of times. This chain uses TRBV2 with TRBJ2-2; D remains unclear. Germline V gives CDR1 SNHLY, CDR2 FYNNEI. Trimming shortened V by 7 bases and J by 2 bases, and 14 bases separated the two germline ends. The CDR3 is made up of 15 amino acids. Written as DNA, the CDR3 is TGTGCCAGCACTGAGACGGCGGTAAACACCGGGGAGCTGTTTTTT. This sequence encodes CASTETAVNTGELFF.

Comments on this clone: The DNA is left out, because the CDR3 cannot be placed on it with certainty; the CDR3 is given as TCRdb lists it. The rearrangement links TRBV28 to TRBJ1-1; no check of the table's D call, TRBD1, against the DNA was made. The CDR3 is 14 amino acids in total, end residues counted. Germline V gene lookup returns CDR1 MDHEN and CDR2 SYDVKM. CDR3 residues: CASSSSTGNTEAFF.

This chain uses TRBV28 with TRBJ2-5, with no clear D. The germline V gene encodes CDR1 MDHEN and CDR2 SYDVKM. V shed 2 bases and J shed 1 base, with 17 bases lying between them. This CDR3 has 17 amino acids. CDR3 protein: CASSLDAPRQAQETQYF. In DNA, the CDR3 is TGTGCCAGCAGTTTAGACGCCCCTCGGCAGGCCCAAGAGACCCAGTACTTC.